A single sample is the source of the 7 T cell receptor beta chains below, sequenced in a study of T cells after yellow fever vaccination. Each CDR3 protein gets one entry after TCRdb re-called the 5' RACE reads with MiXCR. This sample has nearly 70,000 distinct CDR3 sequences; over 6% occur once, and the top ten carry about 39%. Sequencing was performed on CD8+ T cells sorted from PBMCs, taken roughly 46 days after the first yellow fever vaccination. These TCRs come from a man aged 18 to 30 who received the YFV17D yellow fever vaccine.

This clonotype has a count of ten or more. V usage is TRBV12-5 and J usage is TRBJ2-7; D gene ambiguous. The CDR3 sequence is 12 residues long. Deletions cut 3 bases from V and 5 bases from J, with 8 bases between. Germline V gene sequence: CDR1 LGHNT, CDR2 FRNRAP. For the CDR3, the DNA is TGTGCTAGTGGTTTTAGGTTGGACGAGCAGTACTTC. It is translated as CASGFRLDEQYF.

In this sample, this clonotype turned up many times. This chain joins TRBV5-5 and TRBJ1-5; D is undetermined. V lost 4 bases, J lost 0 bases, and 11 bases lay in between. Looked up from germline, CDR1 is SGHKS and CDR2 is YYEKEE (reference sequence). There are 15 residues in the CDR3. The CDR3 loop is CASSHGEYSNQPQHF. The CDR3 nucleotides are TGTGCCAGCAGCCATGGGGAGTATAGCAATCAGCCCCAGCATTTT.

A few counts support this clonotype. The chain has TRBV7-2 and TRBJ2-1; 9 nucleotides line up with TRBD2. From germline, CDR1 is SGHTA and CDR2 FQGNSA. With 1 base clipped from V and 10 bases from J, the junction kept 8 bases outside the gene matches. The CDR3 runs 15 residues. The DNA for the CDR3 is TGTGCCAGCAGCTTAGTCCGCGGGGGGGAGGTAGAGCAGTTCTTC. This codes for CASSLVRGGEVEQFF.

In regard to this clonotype: This may arise from a read error, as a much more abundant clone is one base away. The gene calls are TRBV4-2 and TRBJ2-1; the D is unclear. The CDR3 consists of 14 residues. Looked up from germline, CDR1 is LGHNA and CDR2 is YNFKEQ. The CDR3 here is CASSQDLEHNERFF. CDR3 bases: TGTGCCAGCAGCCAAGATCTCGAGCACAATGAGCGGTTCTTC.

This clonotype has at least ten counts. The chain employs TRBV7-9 and TRBJ1-2, with TRBD1 as a possible D gene (6 bases). The length of the CDR3 is 16 residues. V lost 5 bases, J lost 0 bases, and 16 bases lay in between. Germline V lookup: CDR1 SEHNR, CDR2 FQNEAQ (reference sequence). The chain's CDR3 is CASSDLGGEANYGYTF. CDR3 nucleotides: TGTGCCAGCAGCGACCTAGGGGGTGAAGCTAACTATGGCTACACCTTC.

The chain couples TRBV6-2 or TRBV6-3 to TRBJ2-7, with 11 bases fitting TRBD2. CDR1 and CDR2 from the germline V gene are MNHEY and SVGEGT. V shed 3 bases and J 1 base; nucleotides not matched to a gene: 2. The CDR3 spans 15 residues. The CDR3 sequence is CASSYRLAGSYEQYV. The CDR3 DNA follows: TGTGCCAGCAGTTATAGACTAGCGGGGTCCTACGAGCAGTACGTC.

This clonotype was observed a handful of times. J is TRBJ1-2 and V is TRBV7-9; 7 positions match TRBD1. CDR3 length: 16 amino acids. Germline CDR1 is SEHNR and CDR2 is FQNEAQ (reference sequence). The V segment lost 1 base and the J segment 0 bases; nucleotides outside the gene matches: 5. Here the CDR3 DNA reads TGTGCCAGCAGCTTAGGGAGGGGGCGAGCTAACTATGGCTACACCTTC. Translated, it gives CASSLGRGRANYGYTF.